These T cell receptor beta chains were read from a single sample in a study of shared T cell receptors in the human thymus. This table comes from immunoSEQ multiplex PCR, and its TCRdb copy is limited to in-frame clones, with some not included. The data contain around 730,000 clones, around 85% of them singletons. The same data also went into a second study, on human thymus T cells.

Sequencing input: thymocytes. The receptors stem from a girl in the first two years of life with a congenital heart defect. CDR3s include the opening cysteine and the closing phenylalanine or tryptophan. The D gene is left open where the match is weak. Clone size is shown for a subset of rows, as once, few, many or a class of expanded clone.

j_call | d_call | clone_size | v_call | cdr3_nt | cdr3_aa
TRBJ1-5 | - | once | TRBV29-1 | TGCAGCGTTGCGGGGGTCGATAGCAATCAGCCCCAGCATTTT | CSVAGVDSNQPQHF
TRBJ2-5 | TRBD2 | - | TRBV6-1 | TGTGCCAGCAGTGAAGCGCGGGGGGGCAGAGAGACCCAGTACTTC | CASSEARGGRETQYF
TRBJ2-5 | - | - | TRBV5-1 | TGCGCCAGCTCCCCCGTGGGCTCCCTCCACGTTGGGACCCAGTACTTC | CASSPVGSLHVGTQYF
TRBJ2-7 | - | - | TRBV27 | TGTGCCAGCAGTTTATCAGGACAGACAAGGGGATACGAGCAGTACTTC | CASSLSGQTRGYEQYF
TRBJ2-6 | TRBD1 | - | TRBV14 | TGTGCCAGCAGCCAACGACAGGGGGCAACGGACAACGTCCTGACTTTC | CASSQRQGATDNVLTF
TRBJ2-7 | - | - | TRBV20-1 | TGCAGTGCCCCAGGGGCTAGGGAGCAGTACTTC | CSAPGAREQYF
TRBJ2-3 | - | - | TRBV29-1 | TGCAGCACCCCTCCCGGGGACACAACAGATACGCAGTATTTT | CSTPPGDTTDTQYF
TRBJ1-1 | - | - | TRBV30 | TGTGCCTGGACCTGTACAGCGGAGGGGCCCCCAAACACTGAAGCTTTCTTT | CAWTCTAEGPPNTEAFF
TRBJ2-5 | TRBD2 | - | TRBV4-3 | TGCGCCAGCAGCCAAGAACGTCGGTGGCTAGCGGGGGGGCCGACTCAGGAGACCCAGTACTTC | CASSQERRWLAGGPTQETQYF
TRBJ2-5 | TRBD1 | - | TRBV5-1 | TGCGCCAGCAGCGGGGACAGGGGTTGGCAAGAGACCCAGTACTTC | CASSGDRGWQETQYF
TRBJ2-7 | - | few | TRBV11-2 | TGTGCCAGCAGTTGGGGGGGCACCCGGGGGGAGCAGTACTTC | CASSWGGTRGEQYF
TRBJ1-1 | - | - | TRBV19 | TGTGCCAGTAGTGAAGGGACAAAATTAAGGAGGGAAGCTTTCTTT | CASSEGTKLRREAFF
TRBJ2-7 | TRBD2 | - | TRBV14 | TGTGCCAGCAGCCAAGATTGGGCGGGGGAGCACTCTCCCAACGAGCAGTACTTC | CASSQDWAGEHSPNEQYF
TRBJ1-5 | - | - | TRBV7-4 | TGTGCCAGCAGCTTAGAGGTCCCGGGCAGGGACAATCAGCCCCAGCATTTT | CASSLEVPGRDNQPQHF
TRBJ2-7 | TRBD1 | - | TRBV10-3 | TGTGCCATCAGTGAGTATAGACAGGGGGTAAGGTACGAGCAGTACTTC | CAISEYRQGVRYEQYF
TRBJ1-5 | - | - | TRBV4-2 | TGTGCCAGCAGCCAAGAGAGCCGGGAAGGACTGGGCAATCAGCCCCAGCATTTT | CASSQESREGLGNQPQHF
TRBJ1-5 | - | - | TRBV6-5 | TGTGCCAGCAGTTGTCTGACACCGAACCGTGATCAGCCCCAGCATTTT | CASSCLTPNRDQPQHF
TRBJ1-1 | - | - | TRBV2 | TGTGCCAGACAGAGAACGAACACTGAAGCTTTCTTT | CARQRTNTEAFF
TRBJ1-1 | - | once | TRBV7-9 | TGTGCCAGCAGCTTAGGCCAGAAACTGAACACTGAAGCTTTCTTT | CASSLGQKLNTEAFF
TRBJ2-3 | - | - | TRBV5-1 | TGCGCCAGCAGCTTGGGATCCCTAGAAGCAGATACGCAGTATTTT | CASSLGSLEADTQYF
TRBJ2-2 | TRBD2 | few | TRBV2 | TGTGCCAGCAGCGACAAGTTGGCGGGGGGGCCAAACACCGGGGAGCTGTTTTTT | CASSDKLAGGPNTGELFF
TRBJ2-7 | TRBD1 | - | TRBV19 | TGTGCCAGTAGCCCCCATTTAGGGACAGGGGTGGACGAGCAGTACTTC | CASSPHLGTGVDEQYF
TRBJ2-3 | TRBD1 | - | TRBV4-2 | TGTGCCAGCAGCCACCAAACAGGGGGCAGCACAGATACGCAGTATTTT | CASSHQTGGSTDTQYF
TRBJ1-1 | - | - | TRBV2 | TGTGCCAGCAGTGGGGCAGGGCTAAACACTGAAGCTTTCTTT | CASSGAGLNTEAFF
TRBJ2-2 | - | - | TRBV5-1 | TGCGCCAGCAGCTTGATGAGTACAGCCTCGAACACCGGGGAGCTGTTTTTT | CASSLMSTASNTGELFF
TRBJ2-7 | - | - | TRBV5-1 | TGCGCCAGCAGCTTGGTTTATGGGACCGGGACTTACTCCTACGAGCAGTACTTC | CASSLVYGTGTYSYEQYF
TRBJ1-2 | - | - | TRBV5-1 | TGCGCCAGCAGCTTAAAATATGGGGACAACTATGATGGCTACACCTTC | CASSLKYGDNYDGYTF
TRBJ1-1 | TRBD1 | - | TRBV7-8 | TGTGCCAGCAGCGTCTCGGACAGGGGGACCACTGAAGCTTTCTTT | CASSVSDRGTTEAFF
TRBJ2-1 | TRBD2 | - | TRBV4-3 | TGCGCCAGCAGCCAAGATTTATGGCGGGGGTACTACAATGAGCAGTTCTTC | CASSQDLWRGYYNEQFF
TRBJ1-6 | - | - | TRBV5-1 | TGCGCCAGCAGCTTTGGTCAGGATAATTCACCCCTCCACTTT | CASSFGQDNSPLHF
TRBJ1-1 | - | - | TRBV7-2 | TGTGCCAGCAGTTCGATCGGGTACACTGAAGCTTTCTTT | CASSSIGYTEAFF
TRBJ1-2 | TRBD1 | - | TRBV9 | TGTGCCAGCAGCCCCCGAGCCGGGACAGACTATGGCTACACCTTC | CASSPRAGTDYGYTF
TRBJ1-2 | - | once | TRBV6-7 | TGTGCCAGCAGTTACTCACGGGACAATGGCTACACCTTC | CASSYSRDNGYTF
TRBJ1-2 | TRBD1 | - | TRBV7-8 | TGTGCCAGCAGCTTAGTTCAGGGGGGCACTTATGGCTACACCTTC | CASSLVQGGTYGYTF
TRBJ1-1 | - | - | TRBV19 | TGTGCCAGTAGTATGGAGGGTACCACTGAAGCTTTCTTT | CASSMEGTTEAFF
TRBJ1-6 | TRBD1 | - | TRBV10-3 | TGTGCCATCAGTACGGGACAGGGGGCCAATTCACCCCTCCACTTT | CAISTGQGANSPLHF
TRBJ2-7 | TRBD1 | - | TRBV28 | TGTGCCAGCAGTTTTTTAAGCCCGACAGGGCGCGACGAGCAGTACTTC | CASSFLSPTGRDEQYF
TRBJ1-5 | - | - | TRBV5-5 | TGTGCCAGCAGCTTTTGGAGAGATAGCAATCAGCCCCAGCATTTT | CASSFWRDSNQPQHF
TRBJ2-2 | TRBD1 | - | TRBV27 | TGTGCCAGCAGCCTGACAGGGCCGAACACCGGGGAGCTGTTTTTT | CASSLTGPNTGELFF
TRBJ1-2 | - | - | TRBV14 | TGTGCCATAAAGGAGGGCCGCCGAACGGGCTACACCTTC | CAIKEGRRTGYTF
TRBJ2-6 | - | - | TRBV19 | TGTGCCAGTAATTGTTCTGGACTTGGACAGCCCTCTATTATTGGGACCAACGTCCTGACTTTC | CASNCSGLGQPSIIGTNVLTF
TRBJ2-2 | TRBD1 | - | TRBV7-9 | TGTGCCAGCAGCGCGCCCGGGACAGGGAACACCGGGGAGCTGTTTTTT | CASSAPGTGNTGELFF
TRBJ2-7 | TRBD1 | - | TRBV5-4 | TGTGCCAGCAGTAGGATTGACAGGGGGCTTAAAGAATTGGACTCCTACGAGCAGTACTTC | CASSRIDRGLKELDSYEQYF
TRBJ1-4 | - | - | TRBV5-1 | TGCGCCAGCAGCTTGGGTGACATGTCTAATGAAAAACTGTTTTTT | CASSLGDMSNEKLFF
TRBJ2-7 | TRBD1 | - | TRBV4-3 | TGCGCCAGCAGCCAAGATTGGGACAGACTTTACGAGCAGTACTTC | CASSQDWDRLYEQYF
TRBJ2-5 | TRBD2 | few | TRBV7-9 | TGTGCCAGCAGCCGTGACCGGGGACTAGCGGGGGGACCTCAAGAGACCCAGTACTTC | CASSRDRGLAGGPQETQYF
TRBJ1-6 | TRBD1 | - | TRBV28 | TGTGCCAGCAGTTCCTCCGGGACAGGAGGGTATTCACCCCTCCACTTT | CASSSSGTGGYSPLHF